The 11 T cell receptor beta chains presented below share a single source sample, sequenced in a study of blood T cell repertoires in COVID-19. Assay: immunoSEQ multiplex PCR; the TCRdb copy retains only in-frame clones and omits some. This sample has approximately 100,000 clones, with about 90% found just once. Sequencing was performed on peripheral blood. All receptors derive from a human donor in a cohort sampled during active COVID-19.

This clone appeared once. J is TRBJ2-1 and V is TRBV18; the match to TRBD1 covers 8 bases. Germline V lookup: CDR1 KGHSH, CDR2 LQKENI. The CDR3 is 17 amino acids. After removal of 0 bases from V and 5 bases from J, the junction contained 9 bases not matched to a gene. CDR3 in DNA: TGTGCCAGCTCACCACCAGGACAGGGAGGAAAGAACAATGAGCAGTTCTTC. Translated, it gives CASSPPGQGGKNNEQFF.

This clone is termed medium-sized. J is TRBJ2-3 and V is TRBV6-4; D might be TRBD2 (5 bases). Germline CDR1 reads MRHNA; CDR2 reads SNTAGT. The length of the CDR3 is 14 residues. V lost 9 bases and J 0 bases, leaving 13 bases between the germline ends. The CDR3: CASRLRTSTDTQYF. CDR3 DNA: TGTGCCAGTAGATTACGGACTAGCACAGATACGCAGTATTTT.

In nucleotides, the CDR3 is TGTGCCAGCAGTGAATGGCCGGGGTACAATGAGCAGTTCTTC. Protein product: CASSEWPGYNEQFF. The chain links TRBV6-1 to TRBJ2-1, with D possibly being TRBD2 (5 bases). V lost 2 bases, J lost 4 bases, and 9 bases lay in between. This CDR3 comprises 14 residues. From germline, CDR1 is MNHNS and CDR2 SASEGT.

The chain recombines TRBV19 with TRBJ2-7; 10 bases line up with TRBD2. CDR3 length: 15 amino acids. Losses at the gene ends were 3 bases for V and 2 bases for J; bases not matched to a gene: 4. The germline V gene encodes CDR1 LNHDA and CDR2 SQIVND (reference sequence). CDR3 loop: CASSMGLARTYEQYF. The CDR3 DNA follows: TGTGCCAGTAGTATGGGACTAGCGCGGACCTACGAGCAGTACTTC.

The rearrangement uses TRBV27 and TRBJ2-7; 10 positions match TRBD1. The V segment lost 0 bases and the J segment 5 bases; nucleotides outside the gene matches: 7. The CDR3 covers 16 residues. Germline V gene lookup returns CDR1 MNHEY and CDR2 SMNVEV (reference sequence). The CDR3 loop reads CASSLSPGTGDHEQYF. The CDR3 DNA reads TGTGCCAGCAGTTTATCCCCAGGGACAGGGGACCACGAGCAGTACTTC.

The rearrangement uses TRBV19 and TRBJ2-4; no firm D call. Trimming cost V 8 bases and J 0 bases, with 2 bases left between them. The CDR3 extends over 11 amino acids. Germline CDR1 LNHDA, CDR2 SQIVND (reference sequence). In nucleotides, the CDR3 is TGTGCCAGTCAAGCCAAAAACATTCAGTACTTC. Translation gives CASQAKNIQYF.

The rearrangement links TRBV7-2 to TRBJ1-6, with 9 bases fitting TRBD1. Trimming removed 5 bases from V and 9 bases from J; junction bases left unmatched: 11. Germline V gene sequence: CDR1 SGHTA, CDR2 FQGNSA. This CDR3 spans 16 amino acids. The DNA for the CDR3 is TGTGCCAGCAGCGTAACCTCGGACAGGGGTAGTTCACCCCTCCACTTT. Residues: CASSVTSDRGSSPLHF.

The chain has TRBV28 and TRBJ2-5; TRBD1 matches at 8 bases. This CDR3 spans 14 amino acids. Germline trimming cut 2 bases from V and 5 bases from J; bases unmatched to any gene: 4. Germline V gene data show CDR1 as MDHEN and CDR2 as SYDVKM. The CDR3 nucleotides read TGTGCCAGCAGTTTACAGGGGGCTAGGGAGACCCAGTACTTC. Encoded protein: CASSLQGARETQYF. The complete variable domain, with remaining parts taken from reference TRBV28 and TRBJ2-5, reads DVKVTQSSRYLVKRTGEKVFLECVQDMDHENMFWYRQDPGLGLRLIYFSYDVKMKEKGDIPEGYSVSREKKERFSLILESASTNQTSMYLCASSLQGARETQYFGPGTRLLVL.

The chain is built from TRBV18 and TRBJ2-7; D is perhaps TRBD1 (5 bases). This CDR3 region has 14 residues. The V and J ends lost 3 bases and 4 bases respectively, with 13 bases between them. Germline V gene sequence: CDR1 KGHSH, CDR2 LQKENI. The CDR3 region has the DNA TGTGCCAGCTCACCTGGTGGGGCGCTTTACGAGCAGTACTTC. Protein: CASSPGGALYEQYF. The variable domain in full, completed from reference TRBV18 and TRBJ2-7, reads NAGVMQNPRHLVRRRGQEARLRCSPMKGHSHVYWYRQLPEEGLKFMVYLQKENIIDESGMPKERFSAEFPKEGPSILRIQQVVRGDSAAYFCASSPGGALYEQYFGPGTRLTVT.

V and J are TRBV9 and TRBJ1-2; D remains ambiguous. V lost 0 bases and J lost 2, with 8 bases in between. Germline CDR1 reads SGDLS; CDR2 reads YYNGEE. The CDR3 sequence is 14 residues long. The CDR3 reads CASSVDDGNYGYTF. The CDR3 DNA follows: TGTGCCAGCAGCGTAGACGACGGGAACTATGGCTACACCTTC.

This chain joins TRBV7-9 and TRBJ1-3; D uncertain. V shed 5 bases and J shed 8 bases, with 13 bases lying between them. CDR3 size: 13 residues. CDR1 and CDR2 (germline): SEHNR, FQNEAQ (reference sequence). CDR3 in amino acids: CASSDTPWDTIYF. CDR3 sequence (DNA): TGTGCCAGCAGCGACACCCCCTGGGACACCATATATTTT.